This passage covers 25 T cell receptor beta chains from one sample sequenced in a study of identical twins. TCRdb re-called the 5' RACE reads with MiXCR, one entry per CDR3 protein. The sample lists hundreds of thousands of distinct CDR3 sequences; about 8% were seen once. The sample was also reused in another study, on yellow fever vaccine responses in identical twins.

Sequenced sample: memory (CD45RO+) T cells sorted from blood. Source of these receptors: a woman aged 18-29 years in good health.

There are many counts of this clonotype. This chain joins TRBV25-1 and TRBJ2-3, with D maybe TRBD1 (6 bases). CDR1 and CDR2 (germline): MGHDK, SYGVNS. V was clipped by 6 bases and J by 1 base, with 11 bases between them. The CDR3 spans 14 residues. The CDR3 reads CASRTGWGTDTQYF. CDR3 coding DNA: TGTGCCAGCAGAACAGGGTGGGGCACAGATACGCAGTATTTT.

This clonotype was seen a handful of times. The chain carries TRBV6-1 and TRBJ1-2; 10 nucleotides agree with TRBD1. The V and J ends lost 3 bases and 8 bases, in that order; junction bases with no gene match: 6. This CDR3 has 14 residues. The germline gives CDR1 MNHNS, CDR2 SASEGT. CDR3 protein: CASSDFDRGQGYTF. The CDR3 DNA reads as TGTGCCAGCAGTGACTTCGACAGGGGGCAGGGCTACACCTTC.

This clonotype was seen ten or more times. J is TRBJ1-4 and V is TRBV11-2; D gene unclear. V was trimmed by 6 bases and J by 8 bases, leaving 16 bases between them. Germline V lookup: CDR1 SGHAT, CDR2 FQNNGV. This CDR3 has 14 residues. CDR3 sequence reads: CASRTGREGEKLFF. CDR3 DNA sequence: TGTGCCAGCAGGACGGGGAGAGAGGGCGAAAAACTGTTTTTT.

This chain joins TRBV6-4 and TRBJ2-7; D ambiguous. Germline CDR1 is MRHNA and CDR2 is SNTAGT. Deletions cut 1 base from V and 0 bases from J, with 13 bases between. The CDR3 consists of 16 residues. The CDR3 protein is CASSDFPHWGSYEQYV. The CDR3 DNA follows: TGTGCCAGCAGTGACTTTCCCCACTGGGGCTCCTACGAGCAGTACGTC.

This chain uses TRBV5-1 with TRBJ2-5; 7 nucleotides line up with TRBD1. Germline CDR1 is SGHRS and CDR2 is YFSETQ. Unmatched junction bases numbered 7, after V lost 4 bases and J lost 4 bases. The CDR3 covers 14 residues. The CDR3 reads CASSRYRGGETQYF. As DNA, the CDR3 is TGCGCCAGCAGCCGATACAGGGGTGGAGAGACCCAGTACTTC.

This clonotype was observed at least ten times. J is TRBJ2-7 and V is TRBV4-2; D is ambiguous. CDR3 length equals 14 residues. CDR1 LGHNA and CDR2 YNFKEQ come from the germline V gene. Deletions cut 1 base from V and 8 bases from J, with 15 bases between. DNA of the CDR3: TGTGCCAGCAGCCAAGGACCGGCGCCTTTCCAGCAGTACTTC. Its translation: CASSQGPAPFQQYF.

This clonotype was seen a handful of times. The rearrangement links TRBV5-1 to TRBJ1-2; 10 bases agree with TRBD1. The CDR3 sequence is 17 residues long. The germline V gene has CDR1 SGHRS and CDR2 YFSETQ. The V and J ends lost 0 bases and 4 bases, in that order; junction bases with no gene match: 9. In DNA form, the CDR3 reads TGCGCCAGCAGCTTGGCGGGCGGACAGGGGGTTCTCTATGGCTACACCTTC. Protein sequence: CASSLAGGQGVLYGYTF.

CDR3 bases: TGTGCCAGCACTCCACTAGGACTAGCGGCACCTATAAACATCTACGAGCAGTACTTC. Its translation: CASTPLGLAAPINIYEQYF. The chain joins TRBV27 to TRBJ2-7, with 10 bases identical to TRBD2. CDR1 and CDR2 from the germline V gene are MNHEY and SMNVEV (reference sequence). The CDR3 totals 19 residues. Trimming removed 7 bases from V and 3 bases from J; junction bases left unmatched: 21.

The chain combines TRBV4-2 with TRBJ1-1; 11 positions match TRBD1. This CDR3 contains 17 residues. The germline V gene has CDR1 LGHNA and CDR2 YNFKEQ. V was pared by 4 bases and J by 4 bases, with 11 bases of the junction left unmatched. The CDR3 reads CASSRRDRGFSSTEAFF. The CDR3 bases are TGTGCCAGCAGCCGCCGGGACAGGGGGTTCTCCTCCACTGAAGCTTTCTTT.

The sample holds a few counts of this clonotype. The V call is TRBV20-1, the J call TRBJ1-1; D is perhaps TRBD1 (6 bases). Germline values: CDR1 DFQATT, CDR2 SNEGSKA (reference sequence). V was cut by 1 base and J by 7 bases, with 10 bases left in between. The CDR3 covers 12 residues. DNA of the CDR3: TGCAGTGCTAGAGTACAGGGCAATGAAGCTTTCTTT. It specifies CSARVQGNEAFF.

This clonotype was picked up a small number of times. The chain joins TRBV14 to TRBJ2-2; tentative D call: TRBD2 (7 bases). The V gene's germline CDR1 is SGHDN and CDR2 FVKESK. The CDR3 has 17 amino acids. The V end lost 2 bases, the J end lost 0 bases, and 13 bases lay between the germline ends. Written as DNA, the CDR3 is TGTGCCAGCAGCCAACCGGGGGGCAGGACGAACACCGGGGAGCTGTTTTTT. Its protein is CASSQPGGRTNTGELFF.

V usage is TRBV5-6 and J usage is TRBJ2-1; TRBD2 matches at 13 bases. The CDR3 loop spans 16 amino acids. The germline V gene encodes CDR1 SGHDT and CDR2 YYEEEE. Unmatched junction bases numbered 5, after V lost 0 bases and J lost 8 bases. The CDR3 DNA reads as TGTGCCAGCAGCTTGGTTACTAGCGGGAGGGCTTATGAGCAGTTCTTC. This gives the protein CASSLVTSGRAYEQFF. The full variable domain, in which reference TRBV5-6 and TRBJ2-1 provide the parts outside the CDR3, is DAGVTQSPTHLIKTRGQQVTLRCSPKSGHDTVSWYQQALGQGPQFIFQYYEEEERQRGNFPDRFSGHQFPNYSSELNVNALLLGDSALYLCASSLVTSGRAYEQFFGPGTRLTVL.

This clonotype has more than one count but fewer than ten. CDR3 loop: CATSRDQQVGTEAFF. DNA for the CDR3: TGTGCCACCAGCAGAGATCAACAGGTTGGCACTGAAGCTTTCTTT. V is TRBV15 and J is TRBJ1-1, with a weak D call TRBD1 (5 bases). The CDR3 sequence is 15 residues long. Trimming took 0 bases from V and 4 from J, leaving 12 bases between them. From germline, CDR1 is LNHNV and CDR2 YYDKDF (reference sequence). The complete variable domain, with remaining parts taken from reference TRBV15 and TRBJ1-1, reads DAMVIQNPRYQVTQFGKPVTLSCSQTLNHNVMYWYQQKSSQAPKLLFHYYDKDFNNEADTPDNFQSRRPNTSFCFLDIRSPGLGDTAMYLCATSRDQQVGTEAFFGQGTRLTVV.

This clonotype was recorded many times. In nucleotides, the CDR3 is TGCAGCGTTGAATCACAGGGGAGCCCAAATGAGCAGTTCTTC. Protein sequence: CSVESQGSPNEQFF. V and J are TRBV29-1 and TRBJ2-1, with 7 bases fitting TRBD1. The CDR3 has 14 residues. With V trimmed by 2 bases and J by 7 bases, 8 bases remained unmatched. CDR1 is SQVTM and CDR2 is ANQGSEA in the germline V gene.

The table lists this clonotype with many counts. The gene calls are TRBV3-1 and TRBJ2-1, with a weak D call TRBD1 (7 bases). The CDR3 is made up of 16 amino acids. V was pared by 4 bases and J by 2 bases, with 15 bases between. Germline-derived CDR1 and CDR2 are LGHDT and YNNKEL (reference sequence). The CDR3 nucleotides are TGTGCCAGCAGCCGGGGGGAAGGGGGCCCCTACAATGAGCAGTTCTTC. It is translated as CASSRGEGGPYNEQFF.

This clonotype has a count of ten or more. CDR3 nucleotide sequence: TGTGCCAGCAGTTTCACTACTAGCGGGCCTGAATACGAGCAGTACTTC. Residues: CASSFTTSGPEYEQYF. The chain employs TRBV28 and TRBJ2-7; 9 bases agree with TRBD2. Germline V gives CDR1 MDHEN, CDR2 SYDVKM. The CDR3 covers 16 residues. V shed 3 bases, J shed 4 bases, and the junction held 10 bases outside the gene matches.

This clonotype was seen more than once but under ten times. The chain combines TRBV19 with TRBJ1-5; the D is unclear. Trimming left V 4 bases short and J 2 bases short, with 12 bases between. The CDR3 is 15 amino acids. CDR1 and CDR2 from the germline V gene are LNHDA and SQIVND (reference sequence). The chain's CDR3 is CASSTRMFGNQPQHF. CDR3 in DNA: TGTGCCAGTAGTACCCGGATGTTTGGCAATCAGCCCCAGCATTTT.

Here the CDR3 DNA reads TGTGCCAGCAGCCGGGACTCCTCCTCTGGGGCCAACGTCCTGACTTTC. Protein product: CASSRDSSSGANVLTF. This chain joins TRBV28 and TRBJ2-6; D might be TRBD2 (6 bases). V was cut by 6 bases and J by 0 bases, with 12 bases left in between. This CDR3 contains 16 residues. Germline lookup yields CDR1 MDHEN and CDR2 SYDVKM.

Written as DNA, the CDR3 is TGTGCCAGCTCACCAAAGGTCAGGGGGGAAGAGCAGTACTTC. This encodes CASSPKVRGEEQYF. The chain employs TRBV18 and TRBJ2-7, with D possibly being TRBD1 (7 bases). CDR3 length: 14 amino acids. The V and J ends lost 2 bases and 7 bases respectively, with 15 bases between them. The germline CDR1 and CDR2 sequences are KGHSH and LQKENI.

The rearrangement joins TRBV11-2 to TRBJ2-7, with 7 bases identical to TRBD2. From germline, CDR1 is SGHAT and CDR2 FQNNGV. The junction had 7 bases not matched to a gene; V was cut back by 2 bases and J by 3 bases. The CDR3 extends over 15 amino acids. The CDR3 sequence: CASSLSGGKIYEQYV. For the CDR3, the DNA is TGTGCCAGCAGCTTATCCGGGGGGAAGATCTACGAGCAGTACGTC.

This clonotype was seen more than once but under ten times. The rearrangement links TRBV5-6 to TRBJ2-7; 7 bases fit TRBD2. The CDR3 is 13 amino acids. Germline assignment: CDR1 SGHDT and CDR2 YYEEEE. The J segment lost 4 bases and the V segment lost 5 bases, leaving 6 bases of the junction unmatched. The CDR3 reads CASSRTSVYEQYV. For the CDR3, the DNA is TGTGCCAGCAGTCGAACTAGCGTTTACGAGCAGTACGTC.

This clonotype showed up just a few times. The CDR3 DNA follows: TGTGCCAGCAGTTTAGGCCCACGAGGTGGCTACACCTTC. This sequence encodes CASSLGPRGGYTF. The chain recombines TRBV28 with TRBJ1-2; the D is unclear. V lost 2 bases and J lost 7, with 11 bases in between. The CDR3 covers 13 residues. The germline gives CDR1 MDHEN, CDR2 SYDVKM.

This clonotype was seen repeatedly, ten times or more. CDR3 protein: CASTQSSTGELFF. The CDR3 DNA reads TGTGCCAGCACCCAATCGTCAACCGGGGAGCTGTTTTTT. V and J are TRBV6-1 and TRBJ2-2; D is unresolved. The ends were cut back, 7 bases at V and 5 bases at J, with 11 bases in the middle. Germline V lookup: CDR1 MNHNS, CDR2 SASEGT. The CDR3 totals 13 residues.

This chain uses TRBV2 with TRBJ2-1; D is unresolved. CDR1 and CDR2 from the germline V gene are SNHLY and FYNNEI. V gave up 0 bases and J gave up 8 bases, with 5 bases separating them. This CDR3 has 12 amino acids. Written as DNA, the CDR3 is TGTGCCAGCAGTGAAGCCGAAGATGAGCAGTTCTTC. As protein: CASSEAEDEQFF.

This chain joins TRBV7-2 and TRBJ2-1; D ambiguous. The CDR3 is 14 residues long. The V end was cut by 4 bases, the J end by 9 bases, with 16 bases between. Germline assignment: CDR1 SGHTA and CDR2 FQGNSA. CDR3 nucleotides: TGTGCCAGCAGCTCCCGGACGGCCATCCCTGAGCAGTTCTTC. Amino acids: CASSSRTAIPEQFF. The full variable domain, with the rest looked up from reference TRBV7-2 and TRBJ2-1, is GAGVSQSPSNKVTEKGKDVELRCDPISGHTALYWYRQSLGQGLEFLIYFQGNSAPDKSGLPSDRFSAERTGGSVSTLTIQRTQQEDSAVYLCASSSRTAIPEQFFGPGTRLTVL.